This paragraph reports one T cell receptor (beta chain). Its antigen is currently unknown. CDR1 and CDR2 (germline): MNHNS, SASEGT. The CDR3 sequence is 13 residues long. Losses at the gene ends were 4 bases for V and 6 bases for J; bases not matched to a gene: 3. These data come from a study of T cell repertoires in cytomegalovirus infection. TCRdb re-called the reads through MiXCR, storing one row per CDR3 protein. The data contain about 220,000 distinct CDR3 sequences, 35% to 40% of them seen just once; the ten biggest clones take up roughly three fifths. This sample comprised CD8+ T cells from cultured PBMCs, obtained from culture after CMV antigen stimulation. The sequence came from a human donor in good health (CMV status not recorded). Some clones in this sample may be carry-over from other donors' samples. The chain is built from TRBV6-1 and TRBJ2-1; TRBD1 aligns across 7 bases. CDR3: CASSGGQRNEQFF. For the CDR3, the DNA is TGTGCCAGCAGTGGGGGACAGCGCAATGAGCAGTTCTTC.